A selection of T cell receptor beta chains follows, all from one sample in a study of Ad26.COV2.S vaccination and SARS-CoV-2 variants. Assay: immunoSEQ multiplex PCR; the TCRdb copy retains only in-frame clones and omits some. The sample has some 450,000 clones, about 92% seen once. Here the sequenced sample was peripheral blood, taken in a trial of Ad26.COV2.S vaccine versus placebo. The receptors here all came from a person aged 18-60 years who received the Ad26.COV2.S COVID-19 vaccine or a placebo. Both conserved end residues are part of each CDR3. A D gene is named only where the DNA matches it firmly. The size of a clone is reported for some rows only, either as once, few or many, or as a class for expanded clones.

once	TRBV5-1	NA	TRBJ1-1	CASSSRYLNTEAFF	TGCGCCAGCAGCTCAAGGTACTTGAACACTGAAGCTTTCTTT
NA	TRBV20-1	NA	TRBJ2-1	CSASVGQSYNEQFF	TGCAGTGCTAGTGTCGGACAGTCCTACAATGAGCAGTTCTTC
NA	TRBV6-2/TRBV6-3	TRBD1	TRBJ2-1	CASSGTVLPYNEQFF	TGTGCCAGCAGTGGGACAGTCCTTCCCTACAATGAGCAGTTCTTC
NA	TRBV4-3	TRBD2	TRBJ2-3	CASSQDGAWTSGTSTDTQYF	TGCGCCAGCAGCCAAGATGGGGCGTGGACTAGCGGGACTAGCACAGATACGCAGTATTTT
NA	TRBV29-1	NA	TRBJ2-5	CSLNLGVGETQYF	TGCAGCCTAAACTTAGGGGTTGGGGAGACCCAGTACTTC
NA	TRBV9	TRBD2	TRBJ2-1	CASSGGGDYYNEQFF	TGTGCCAGCAGCGGAGGAGGGGACTACTACAATGAGCAGTTCTTC
NA	TRBV13	TRBD1	TRBJ2-3	CASSRTDRGRTDTQYF	TGTGCCAGCAGCAGAACCGACAGGGGCCGCACAGATACGCAGTATTTT
NA	TRBV6-2/TRBV6-3	NA	TRBJ1-1	CASSKGFRGTEAFF	TGTGCCAGCAGCAAGGGTTTTCGTGGCACTGAAGCTTTCTTT
NA	TRBV9	NA	TRBJ2-2	CASSPDGLYTGELFF	TGTGCCAGCAGCCCAGATGGGCTTTACACCGGGGAGCTGTTTTTT
NA	TRBV12-3/TRBV12-4	NA	TRBJ2-7	CASSLGGSYEQYF	TGTGCCAGCAGTTTGGGCGGCTCCTACGAGCAGTACTTC
once	TRBV15	NA	TRBJ2-7	CATSTWRTYEQYF	TGTGCCACCAGCACCTGGCGAACCTACGAGCAGTACTTC
NA	TRBV2	NA	TRBJ1-1	CASSGDRNTEAFF	TGTGCCAGCAGCGGCGACAGAAACACTGAAGCTTTCTTT
NA	TRBV3-1/TRBV3-2	NA	TRBJ2-3	CASSQFLVWDGDTQYF	TGTGCCAGCAGCCAATTTCTAGTTTGGGATGGAGATACGCAGTATTTT
NA	TRBV5-4	NA	TRBJ1-2	CASSLDLGEIAF	TGTGCCAGCAGCTTGGATCTGGGGGAGATAGCCTTC
few	TRBV5-1	NA	TRBJ1-1	CASSPGPSNTEAFF	TGCGCCAGCAGCCCGGGACCTTCGAACACTGAAGCTTTCTTT
NA	TRBV29-1	TRBD2	TRBJ2-1	CSGTSGSLLEQFF	TGCAGCGGGACTAGCGGGAGTCTTCTTGAGCAGTTCTTC
NA	TRBV3-1/TRBV3-2	TRBD2	TRBJ2-1	CASSHRVTSGDYNEQFF	TGTGCCAGCAGCCACCGGGTGACTAGCGGAGACTACAATGAGCAGTTCTTC
NA	TRBV5-1	NA	TRBJ2-7	CASRKRGQDGYEQYF	TGCGCCAGCAGAAAACGTGGGCAGGATGGGTACGAGCAGTACTTC
NA	TRBV7-3	NA	TRBJ2-3	CASSHIPSRVQPDTQYF	TGTGCCAGCAGCCATATCCCCTCGCGGGTTCAACCAGATACGCAGTATTTT
NA	TRBV7-2	NA	TRBJ2-1	CASSLSVGLSFNEQFF	TGTGCCAGCAGCTTAAGCGTAGGCCTCTCGTTCAATGAGCAGTTCTTC
once	TRBV2	NA	TRBJ2-1	CASRTLTGDNEQFF	TGTGCCAGCAGAACCCTGACAGGTGATAATGAGCAGTTCTTC
NA	TRBV7-2	TRBD2	TRBJ2-7	CASSRWMTSGRAYEQYF	TGTGCCAGCAGCCGTTGGATGACTAGCGGGAGGGCCTACGAGCAGTACTTC
NA	TRBV29-1	NA	TRBJ2-7	CSVVLPPYEQYF	TGCAGCGTTGTTCTTCCCCCCTACGAGCAGTACTTC
NA	TRBV11-1	TRBD2	TRBJ2-3	CASSFSAGVSTDTQYF	TGTGCCAGCAGCTTTTCGGCGGGAGTAAGCACAGATACGCAGTATTTT
NA	TRBV7-2	NA	TRBJ2-2	CASSPQVTGELFF	TGTGCCAGCAGCCCTCAGGTCACCGGGGAGCTGTTTTTT
NA	TRBV6-5	NA	TRBJ2-1	CASSHREHEQFF	TGTGCCAGCAGCCATAGGGAACATGAGCAGTTCTTC
NA	TRBV5-1	NA	TRBJ2-7	CASSPGILGGNYEQYF	TGCGCCAGCAGTCCTGGAATCCTAGGGGGAAATTACGAGCAGTACTTC
NA	TRBV7-2	NA	TRBJ2-3	CASSLAGTTDTQYF	TGTGCCAGCAGCTTAGCGGGGACAACAGATACGCAGTATTTT
NA	TRBV28	NA	TRBJ2-3	CASSLMEADTQYF	TGTGCCAGCAGTTTAATGGAAGCAGATACGCAGTATTTT
NA	TRBV5-5	NA	TRBJ2-5	CASSLRGGRETQYF	TGTGCCAGCAGCTTGCGTGGAGGCCGGGAGACCCAGTACTTC
NA	TRBV19	NA	TRBJ2-3	CASAVRAEVGDTQYF	TGTGCCAGCGCTGTGCGGGCCGAGGTAGGAGATACGCAGTATTTT
NA	TRBV30	NA	TRBJ2-7	CAWNYLGSYEQYF	TGTGCCTGGAATTACCTCGGCTCCTACGAGCAGTACTTC
NA	TRBV6-2/TRBV6-3	NA	TRBJ2-1	CASSYEAGSSYNEQFF	TGTGCCAGCAGTTACGAGGCGGGGAGCTCCTACAATGAGCAGTTCTTC
NA	TRBV3-1/TRBV3-2	TRBD1	TRBJ1-5	CASSQDSSPGDRGRRYQPQHF	TGTGCCAGCAGCCAAGATAGTTCCCCGGGAGACAGGGGGCGGCGTTATCAGCCCCAGCATTTT
NA	TRBV28	NA	TRBJ2-6	CATGGFSGANVLTF	TGTGCCACAGGGGGGTTCTCTGGGGCCAACGTCCTGACTTTC
NA	TRBV6-2/TRBV6-3	TRBD2	TRBJ2-3	CASSYGTSHWITDTQYF	TGTGCCAGCAGTTACGGGACTAGTCATTGGATAACAGATACGCAGTATTTT
NA	TRBV27	TRBD2	TRBJ2-3	CASRRLAGVKDTQYF	TGTGCCAGCAGAAGGCTAGCGGGAGTCAAAGATACGCAGTATTTT
NA	TRBV7-3	TRBD2	TRBJ2-5	CASSLNGGSGRETQYF	TGTGCCAGCAGCTTGAACGGCGGTAGCGGGAGGGAGACCCAGTACTTC
NA	TRBV13	TRBD2	TRBJ2-1	CASSRLAGVSYNEQFF	TGTGCCAGCAGCAGACTAGCGGGCGTCTCCTACAATGAGCAGTTCTTC
NA	TRBV20-1	TRBD2	TRBJ2-5	CSASWAGLQETQYF	TGCAGTGCTAGTTGGGCGGGACTACAAGAGACCCAGTACTTC
NA	TRBV4-1	NA	TRBJ2-1	CASSQDPVGSYNEQFF	TGCGCCAGCAGCCAAGACCCAGTGGGCTCCTACAATGAGCAGTTCTTC
NA	TRBV28	NA	TRBJ2-3	CASSSYRGLPKADTQYF	TGTGCCAGCAGTTCGTACAGGGGACTACCTAAAGCAGATACGCAGTATTTT
NA	TRBV9	NA	TRBJ1-3	CASSVLGSGNTIYF	TGTGCCAGCAGCGTTCTGGGGTCTGGAAACACCATATATTTT
NA	TRBV10-3	NA	TRBJ1-5	CATRVEGLNQPQHF	TGTGCCACCCGAGTTGAGGGCCTCAATCAGCCCCAGCATTTT
NA	TRBV30	NA	TRBJ2-1	CAWSWVDVFSSYNEQFF	TGTGCCTGGAGTTGGGTCGACGTATTCAGCTCCTACAATGAGCAGTTCTTC
NA	TRBV10-1	TRBD2	TRBJ2-3	CASFETSGIGDTQYF	TGCGCCAGCTTCGAGACTAGCGGGATTGGAGATACGCAGTATTTT
NA	TRBV5-1	TRBD2	TRBJ2-7	CASSLGASGGFEQYF	TGCGCCAGCAGCTTGGGCGCTAGCGGCGGCTTCGAGCAGTACTTC
NA	TRBV12-5	NA	TRBJ2-1	CASGSGRLDKDEQFF	TGTGCTAGTGGTTCAGGAAGACTAGATAAGGATGAGCAGTTCTTC
once	TRBV11-1	NA	TRBJ2-5	CASSNREAIQETQYF	TGTGCCAGCAGCAATAGAGAGGCTATTCAAGAGACCCAGTACTTC
few	TRBV29-1	TRBD2	TRBJ2-1	CSVVPPLAGVANEQFF	TGCAGCGTTGTCCCCCCCTTAGCGGGAGTTGCGAATGAGCAGTTCTTC
NA	TRBV2	NA	TRBJ2-2	CASSSDTGELFF	TGTGCCAGCAGCAGTGACACCGGGGAGCTGTTTTTT
NA	TRBV9	NA	TRBJ2-5	CASSVGRRADKETQYF	TGTGCCAGCAGCGTAGGTCGCAGGGCTGATAAAGAGACCCAGTACTTC